These 19 T cell receptor beta chains were sequenced from one sample in a study of blood T cell repertoires in COVID-19. Clones were sequenced by immunoSEQ multiplex PCR, and TCRdb holds only the in-frame ones, with some missing. Among about 430,000 clones listed, about 90% were seen once. Sequencing was carried out using peripheral blood. The receptors were sampled from a young man with COVID-19, enrolled during active disease.

This rearrangement joins TRBV5-6 to TRBJ2-7; D call uncertain. From germline, CDR1 is SGHDT and CDR2 YYEEEE. The CDR3 has 13 residues. V was trimmed by 2 bases and J by 0 bases, leaving 6 bases between them. The CDR3 coding sequence is TGTGCCAGCAGCTTCGTGAGCTCCTACGAGCAGTACTTC. It is translated as CASSFVSSYEQYF.

This sequence joins TRBV6-5 and TRBJ2-7, with a possible D match to TRBD1 (6 bases). Trimming removed 2 bases from V and 6 bases from J, with 11 bases in between. The CDR3 totals 13 residues. Germline-derived CDR1 and CDR2 are MNHEY and SVGAGI. CDR3 sequence: CASSYPGTLEQYF. The CDR3 DNA follows: TGTGCCAGCAGTTACCCTGGGACACTCGAGCAGTACTTC.

This sequence joins TRBV3-1 (or the pseudogene TRBV3-2) and TRBJ1-4; 9 nucleotides align to TRBD1. J lost 5 bases, V lost 4 bases, and 8 bases had no gene match. The CDR3 is 16 amino acids. The germline CDR1 and CDR2 sequences are LGHDT and YNNKEL (reference sequence). The CDR3 protein is CASSPQLGTGNEKLFF. The CDR3, as DNA: TGTGCCAGCAGCCCCCAATTAGGGACAGGGAATGAAAAACTGTTTTTT.

V is TRBV11-2 and J is TRBJ2-1; weak D call: TRBD1 (7 bases). The V gene lost 1 base and the J gene lost 7 bases, with 8 bases spanning the gap. Germline CDR1 reads SGHAT; CDR2 reads FQNNGV. The CDR3 contains 13 residues. The CDR3 bases are TGTGCCAGCAGCTTAGCAGGGGGGAATGAGCAGTTCTTC. This gives the protein CASSLAGGNEQFF.

The rearrangement joins TRBV6-5 to TRBJ2-7; 12 positions agree with TRBD1. J gave up 7 bases and V 6 bases, and 7 bases lay outside the gene matches. CDR3 length: 14 residues. The V gene's germline CDR1 is MNHEY and CDR2 SVGAGI. Written as DNA, the CDR3 is TGTGCCAGCAGCCGGGACAGGGGGCTTGAAGAGCAGTACTTC. Translating gives CASSRDRGLEEQYF.

Only one count was recorded for this clone. The rearrangement joins TRBV6-2 or TRBV6-3 to TRBJ1-6; D gene uncertain. The CDR3 sequence is 13 residues long. V lost 3 bases and J lost 10, with 10 bases in between. Germline V gives CDR1 MNHEY, CDR2 SVGEGT. Written as DNA, the CDR3 is TGTGCCAGCAGTTATCGGGTGGAATCACCCCTCCACTTT. Its protein product is CASSYRVESPLHF.

The rearrangement links TRBV3-1 (or the pseudogene TRBV3-2) to TRBJ2-7; D ambiguous. Germline V gene lookup returns CDR1 LGHDT and CDR2 YNNKEL (reference sequence). The CDR3 is made up of 12 amino acids. The ends were cut back, 3 bases at V and 0 bases at J, with 3 bases in the middle. The CDR3 region has the DNA TGTGCCAGCAGCCACTCCTCCTACGAGCAGTACTTC. It translates to CASSHSSYEQYF.

This clone has just one count. This sequence joins TRBV5-4 and TRBJ1-4, with D possibly matching TRBD1 (6 bases). Germline CDR1 SGHNT, CDR2 YYREEE (reference sequence). V was clipped by 3 bases and J by 5 bases, with 11 bases between them. The CDR3 has 14 amino acids. The CDR3 sequence: CASSWGGANEKLFF. The CDR3 region has the DNA TGTGCCAGCAGCTGGGGGGGGGCCAATGAAAAACTGTTTTTT.

J is TRBJ2-7 and V is TRBV14, with a possible D match to TRBD2 (5 bases). CDR3 length equals 15 residues. Germline values: CDR1 SGHDN, CDR2 FVKESK. V was cut by 3 bases and J by 5 bases, with 17 bases left in between. CDR3 in DNA: TGTGCCAGCAGCCATACGATCACTAGTCTCCACGAGCAGTACTTC. It is translated as CASSHTITSLHEQYF. Variable domain in full (rest from reference TRBV14 and TRBJ2-7): EAGVTQFPSHSVIEKGQTVTLRCDPISGHDNLYWYRRVMGKEIKFLLHFVKESKQDESGMPNNRFLAERTGGTYSTLKVQPAELEDSGVYFCASSHTITSLHEQYFGPGTRLTVT.

The rearrangement links TRBV27 to TRBJ2-1, with 8 bases matching TRBD2. The junction had 9 bases not matched to a gene; V was cut back by 8 bases and J by 9 bases. The germline CDR1 and CDR2 sequences are MNHEY and SMNVEV (reference sequence). The CDR3 sequence is 13 residues long. The chain's CDR3 is CASRGGSWGEQFF. For the CDR3, the DNA is TGTGCCAGCCGGGGGGGGTCCTGGGGTGAGCAGTTCTTC.

The V gene is TRBV29-1, the J gene TRBJ2-3; TRBD2 aligns across 8 bases. Germline assignment: CDR1 SQVTM and CDR2 ANQGSEA. Trimming removed 4 bases from V and 2 bases from J; junction bases left unmatched: 5. CDR3 length: 14 amino acids. The CDR3 sequence is CSVAKAGDTDTQYF. CDR3 sequence (DNA): TGCAGCGTTGCCAAAGCGGGAGACACAGATACGCAGTATTTT.

The V gene is TRBV3-1 (or the pseudogene TRBV3-2), the J gene TRBJ2-7; 8 bases fit TRBD2. CDR3 size: 14 residues. V dropped 4 bases and J dropped 1; count of bases not matched to a gene: 3. CDR1 and CDR2 (germline): LGHDT, YNNKEL (reference sequence). CDR3 in amino acids: CASSPSGYSYEQYF. CDR3 coding DNA: TGTGCCAGCAGCCCTAGCGGGTATTCCTACGAGCAGTACTTC.

V is TRBV2 and J is TRBJ2-2; 10 positions match TRBD2. The CDR3 has 15 amino acids. V lost 9 bases to trimming and J lost 5 bases; unmatched junction nucleotides: 9. Germline CDR1 reads SNHLY; CDR2 reads FYNNEI. The CDR3 nucleotides read TGTGCCAGTGGCGCTCTAGCGGGGGAGACCGGGGAGCTGTTTTTT. Protein product: CASGALAGETGELFF.

The rearrangement joins TRBV11-3 to TRBJ2-1, with TRBD2 matching over 8 bases. Trimming cost V 5 bases and J 2 bases; bases outside gene matches: 17. The CDR3 runs to 19 residues. Germline CDR1 and CDR2: SGHNT and YENEEA. CDR3 coding DNA: TGTGCCAGCAGCAACACCCAGTTTCGAGCGGGAGTTACCTACAATGAGCAGTTCTTC. Protein: CASSNTQFRAGVTYNEQFF.

This clone was recorded once. V and J are TRBV19 and TRBJ2-4; TRBD2 might be the D (5 bases). The CDR3 runs 15 residues. Germline values: CDR1 LNHDA, CDR2 SQIVND (reference sequence). V dropped 5 bases and J dropped 1 base, with 12 bases sitting between them. CDR3 sequence (DNA): TGTGCCAGTAGTTCAGGACTGCTGGCCAAAAACATTCAGTACTTC. The encoded protein is CASSSGLLAKNIQYF.

This clone appeared a single time. This rearrangement joins TRBV15 to TRBJ2-1, with D unclear. The CDR3 sequence is 13 residues long. Germline V gene lookup returns CDR1 LNHNV and CDR2 YYDKDF (reference sequence). Trimming took off 5 bases at V and 7 bases at J, with 12 bases between the two ends. CDR3 residues: CATSSPVRNEQFF. CDR3 nucleotides: TGTGCCACCAGCTCCCCGGTCAGGAATGAGCAGTTCTTC. The full variable domain, its missing parts supplied by reference TRBV15 and TRBJ2-1, is DAMVIQNPRYQVTQFGKPVTLSCSQTLNHNVMYWYQQKSSQAPKLLFHYYDKDFNNEADTPDNFQSRRPNTSFCFLDIRSPGLGDTAMYLCATSSPVRNEQFFGPGTRLTVL.

This chain connects TRBV2 to TRBJ1-6; 10 nucleotides line up with TRBD1. This CDR3 comprises 17 residues. CDR1 and CDR2 from the germline V gene are SNHLY and FYNNEI. The trim removed 2 bases at V and 6 bases at J, leaving 7 bases unmatched. CDR3 DNA sequence: TGTGCCAGCAGTGAAAAGTATAGGACAGGGGGTAATTCACCCCTCCACTTT. Its translation is CASSEKYRTGGNSPLHF.

This sequence joins TRBV5-1 and TRBJ2-1; D perhaps matches TRBD2 (6 bases). V lost 0 bases and J lost 5, with 21 bases in between. This CDR3 region has 18 residues. The germline CDR1 and CDR2 sequences are SGHRS and YFSETQ. CDR3 in DNA: TGCGCCAGCAGCTTGGACGATGTGTGGCTAGCGTCCAACAATGAGCAGTTCTTC. Its translation: CASSLDDVWLASNNEQFF.

This chain uses TRBV9 with TRBJ1-1, with D unclear. The CDR3 has 14 residues. Germline V gives CDR1 SGDLS, CDR2 YYNGEE. V was clipped by 1 base and J by 1 base, with 8 bases between them. CDR3 DNA: TGTGCCAGCAGCGTAAGCGCGGAGAACACTGAAGCTTTCTTT. Its protein is CASSVSAENTEAFF.